This paragraph covers one T cell receptor (beta chain) sequence. Its antigen is unidentified. Between the trimmed V and J ends, which lost 4 bases and 4 bases, there was a span of 11 bases. The CDR3 sequence is 15 residues long. Germline V gene sequence: CDR1 MGHDK, CDR2 SYGVNS. It was with a sample-barcoded 5' primer and a J-beta primer mix that a second PCR of roughly 7 to 12 cycles was run. Per-sample output comprised a minimum of 3 million paired-end reads containing CDR3. MiXCR, run by TCRdb on the 5' RACE reads, gives a single entry per CDR3 protein. Here the sample spans hundreds of thousands of distinct CDR3 sequences, roughly 64% being singletons. This sample stems from a study of blood T cells in healthy people across ages. Study observations and caveats: Diversity figures based on one million T cells were deemed too low.

The sequence derives from a man aged 25-40 years in good health. Sequencing was performed on blood. This sequence joins TRBV25-1 and TRBJ2-6, with D possibly being TRBD1 or TRBD2 (5 bases each). CDR3 nucleotides: TGTGCCAGCAGTGGGTCAGGGACGGGGGCCAACGTCCTGACTTTC. Translation gives CASSGSGTGANVLTF. The full variable domain, completed using reference TRBV25-1 and TRBJ2-6, is EADIYQTPRYLVIGTGKKITLECSQTMGHDKMYWYQQDPGMELHLIHYSYGVNSTEKGDLSSESTVSRIRTEHFPLTLESARPSHTSQYLCASSGSGTGANVLTFGAGSRLTVL.